The present TCR beta chain was sequenced within a study of patients and donors after allogeneic stem cell transplantation. This clonotype appeared a few times. TCRdb processed the RT-PCR reads anew with MiXCR; each CDR3 protein has one entry. Among fewer than 500,000 distinct CDR3 sequences listed, 16% were seen once. This CDR3 region has 16 residues. Germline lookup yields CDR1 SGDLS and CDR2 YYNGEE. V lost 3 bases and J lost 8, with 18 bases in between. The rearrangement links TRBV9 to TRBJ1-6; TRBD1 might be the D (6 bases). The sequence derives from a human donor who was either an allogeneic HSCT recipient or a stem cell or donor lymphocyte infusion donor (not recorded which). It is not recorded whose cells these are; they may come from a transplant donor. The sample was blood, either unsorted or a sorted T cell fraction (not recorded which). In nucleotides, the CDR3 is TGTGCCAGCAGCGGGAAACAGGGCAAGAAATATTCACCCCTCCACTTT. Translated, it gives CASSGKQGKKYSPLHF.